Given below is one TCR beta chain in context. This specimen belongs to a study of blood T cell repertoires in COVID-19. Germline V gene lookup returns CDR1 SGHVS and CDR2 FQNEAQ. This CDR3 is 15 amino acids long. J lost 5 bases, V lost 6 bases, and 8 bases had no gene match. Categorization into cohorts depended on clinical history that participants reported. Two consecutive negative NP/OP PCR tests, clearance, or resolved symptoms defined Cohort 3 recovery. Assay: immunoSEQ multiplex PCR; the TCRdb copy retains only in-frame clones and omits some. The sample yields 90,000 to 120,000 clones, about 86% seen once.

The chain employs TRBV7-8 and TRBJ2-2; 8 bases align to TRBD1. Sequenced: PBMCs or T cells enriched from blood (not recorded which). The source of this sequence is a woman aged 45-65 years who had recovered from COVID-19. The CDR3 nucleotides are TGTGCCAGCAGGAAAGACAGGGGTTGGACCGGGGAGCTGTTTTTT. This sequence encodes CASRKDRGWTGELFF.